Sequencing of this T cell receptor beta chain was carried out in a study of control samples from healthy donors and cancer patients. Sequenced by immunoSEQ multiplex PCR; TCRdb stores in-frame clones only, minus some. The data contain some 65,000 clones, approximately 80% of them singletons. V shed 6 bases and J 0 bases; nucleotides not matched to a gene: 7. The CDR3 spans 15 residues. Germline V lookup: CDR1 GTSNPN, CDR2 SVGIG (reference sequence). The receptor comes from a woman aged 45-59 years with lung cancer. The chain joins TRBV30 to TRBJ2-3; 9 bases are shared with TRBD2. Sample: PBMCs. CDR3 nucleotides: TGTGCCTGCCCCCAGCGGGGGGTTAGCACAGATACGCAGTATTTT. Its protein product is CACPQRGVSTDTQYF.